This T cell receptor (beta chain) appears in the sequencing data of a study of T cell responses to AZD1222 COVID-19 vaccine (dated by TCRdb to about 2021). At the level of the whole study: AZD1222 recipients whose second dose came at about 4 weeks and those whose second dose came at about 12 weeks were combined into one group, since spike-specific TCR depth and breadth did not differ between the two schedules. A total of approximately 240 trial participants underwent TCR sequencing, of whom some 210 received two doses of AZD1222 and around 25 received two doses of the MenACWY control vaccine. Enrollment into the trials was organized by age into subgroups of 18-55, 56-69 and 70-plus years, and those subgroups contained approximately 160, 26 and 62 TCR-sequenced participants, respectively.

From the cysteine up to the phenylalanine, the CDR3 has a length of 15 residues. Kept here is only the CDR3 DNA, which spans 45 bases and is read in frame from base 1. Trimming removed 4 bases from V and 7 bases from J; the gene matches leave 12 bases unexplained. Reading the germline V gene gives CDR1 SNHLY and CDR2 FYNNEI. General findings and caveats noted by the study authors: Vaccine-associated CD4 TCRs spanned the whole spike protein, with dominant responses in regions 160-218 and 743-854. Epitopes outside the regions mutated in the B.1.351 and B.1.1.7 variants were reportedly recognized by nearly half of the unique spike-specific TCRs. The 56-69-year group was small, and its depth increase did not reach significance, likely because of low power. After two AZD1222 doses, both the breadth and the depth of spike-specific TCRs were significantly higher than at day 0 and than in MenACWY recipients. Because no day 14 peak-response samples were available, repertoires were characterized only after the peak T cell response. Conclusions about previously exposed vaccinees were limited because only a handful of AZD1222 recipients were SARS-CoV-2 seropositive at baseline. Participants were mostly white British and included more females than males, and it was suggested by the authors that clonal diversity may have been underestimated.

What the time point label conveys for this sample: baseline before first vaccination. The vaccinee samples were drawn from two UK trials, COV001 and COV002, one of which was a single-blind randomized controlled phase 2/3 trial testing AZD1222 (ChAdOx1 nCoV-19) in healthy adults. Trial participant PBMC samples were collected at day 0 and day 28 after the second dose for TCRbeta chain sequencing. The CDR3 regions of human TCRbeta chains were subjected to immunosequencing. The authors' analysis ran thus. Repertoire TCRs were matched against a reference library of SARS-CoV-2-specific TCRs generated with the MIRA antigen-specificity platform. Breadth meant the fraction of unique TCRs that were SARS-CoV-2-associated, whereas depth meant the fraction of total T cells that were SARS-CoV-2-associated. Each spike-specific TCR was assigned to its reactive spike region and to a CD4 or CD8 class using the MIRA data. Log10-transformed breadth and depth values were compared by one-way ANOVA with Sidak's multiple comparisons tests. Held by TCRdb, this immuneACCESS table contains in-frame sequences only and omits some clones. Under half of the omission traces to an unresolved V gene where checked; the cause of the rest is unknown. V, J and clone size are those of that table, while D and trimming were read from the DNA. This sample gives 150,000 to 200,000 clones in total; around 93% of them show up just once. The ten largest account for roughly 9.2% of the sample.

On this clone itself: Its antigen target is currently unknown. It has no much larger one-base neighbor in the sample; base qualities were not kept.

This clonotype originated in an adult in good health. The chain links TRBV2 with TRBJ2-7; TRBD1 aligns with 8 central bases. Specimen: peripheral blood, collected on day 0 of AZD1222 vaccination. The CDR3 corresponds to CASSVGQGGVREQYF. The base sequence is TGTGCCAGCAGTGTTGGACAGGGCGGGGTTAGGGAGCAGTACTTC.